This T cell receptor beta chain was sequenced during a study of human T cells and chemical hapten exposure. Overall study context: 2% DPC applied to a 2 cm by 2 cm arm area sensitized donors.

The V end lost 3 bases, the J end lost 0 bases, and 15 bases lay between the germline ends. The CDR3 covers 16 residues. The V gene's germline CDR1 is SGHRS and CDR2 YFSETQ. Original methodology: TCRs per sample had a median of approximately 100,000 and ranged from about 23,224 to 690,600. Each CDR3 protein gets one entry after TCRdb re-called the RACE reads with MiXCR. Clone size and V and J calls follow TCRdb, not the original study. Of roughly 84,000 distinct CDR3 sequences listed, roughly a tenth were seen once; the top ten hold more than 3%. This clonotype was found many times. Antigen: not known. Findings of the study overall: Sensitizing to DPC left TCRs with a frequency above 1 in 1000 unaltered.

Time point of the sample: patch test 3, about 24 weeks after DPC sensitization. Treatment meaning: therapeutic diphenylcyclopropenone sensitization with weekly scalp DPC. Venepuncture was done earlier than the placement of each patch test. Material: whole blood, obtained in connection with sensitization to the hapten diphenylcyclopropenone (DPC). The sequence was collected from a woman between 50 and 59 years old with alopecia areata. Some clones in this sample may be carry-over from other donors' samples. V gene TRBV5-1 combines with J gene TRBJ1-1, with D possibly TRBD1 on 5 matching bases. The CDR3 sequence is CASSSAGNWMNTEAFF. CDR3 in DNA: TGCGCCAGCAGCTCGGCAGGGAACTGGATGAACACTGAAGCTTTCTTT.